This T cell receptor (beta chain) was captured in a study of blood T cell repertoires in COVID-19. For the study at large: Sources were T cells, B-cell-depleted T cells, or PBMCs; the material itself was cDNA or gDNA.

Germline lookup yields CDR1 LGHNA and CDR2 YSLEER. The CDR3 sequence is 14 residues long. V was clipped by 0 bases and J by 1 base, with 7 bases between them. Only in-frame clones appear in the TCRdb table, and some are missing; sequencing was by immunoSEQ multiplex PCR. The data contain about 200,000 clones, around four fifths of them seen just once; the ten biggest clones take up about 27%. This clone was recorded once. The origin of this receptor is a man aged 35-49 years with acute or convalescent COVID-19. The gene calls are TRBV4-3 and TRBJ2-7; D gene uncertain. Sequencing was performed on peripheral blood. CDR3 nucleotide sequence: TGCGCCAGCAGCCAAGATCAACAGTCCTACGAGCAGTACTTC. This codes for CASSQDQQSYEQYF.